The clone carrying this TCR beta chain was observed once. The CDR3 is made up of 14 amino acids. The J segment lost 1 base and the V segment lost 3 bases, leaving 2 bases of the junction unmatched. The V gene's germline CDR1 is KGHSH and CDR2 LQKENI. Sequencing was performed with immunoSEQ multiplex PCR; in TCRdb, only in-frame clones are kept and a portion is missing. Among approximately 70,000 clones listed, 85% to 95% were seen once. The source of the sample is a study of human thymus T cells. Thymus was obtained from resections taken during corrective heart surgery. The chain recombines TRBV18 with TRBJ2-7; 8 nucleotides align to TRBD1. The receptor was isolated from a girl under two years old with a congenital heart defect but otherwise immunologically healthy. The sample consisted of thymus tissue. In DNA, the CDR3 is TGTGCCAGCTCACCTTGGACAGGGTCCTACGAGCAGTACTTC. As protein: CASSPWTGSYEQYF.